The sequence of this TCR beta chain was determined in a study of cytomegalovirus exposure and HLA in healthy donors listed by TCRdb under 2017. Describing the broader study: The approximately 710 repertoires of the first cohort and the 95 to 150 validation repertoires were produced on the same platform, according to a later analysis. The study aimed to test whether signatures of past pathogen exposure could be identified by cataloging public T cell receptors. A separate validation cohort of approximately 130 different subjects was used in addition to the roughly 700-subject first cohort. High-throughput TCR immunosequencing, statistical association of individual TCRs with disease status, and machine learning were combined to predict cytomegalovirus infection status. The investigation overall reported the following: Of the cluster scores, roughly 95% were above 0 in a later analysis, which found that TCRs clustered in the first cohort also tended to co-occur in the 120 validation repertoires. The authors suggested that the approach could potentially be extended to other disease states and immunological phenotypes. A few of the identified cytomegalovirus-associated TCR beta chains were confirmed in vitro to be specific for cytomegalovirus antigens. In the study, approximately 160 TCR beta chains were listed as associated with cytomegalovirus. Most TCR sequences were observed very rarely across donors, whereas some public TCRs were present in many individuals. The classifier was reported to diagnose cytomegalovirus status with high specificity and sensitivity in both the original cohort and the validation cohort. The validation cohort had no HLA typing available for a later analysis, so co-occurrence within that cohort was assessed over all 130 or so repertoires.

Library method: the immunoSEQ multiplex PCR assay. Processing in the source paper ran as follows. A statistical classification framework was built to diagnose cytomegalovirus status from the catalog of TCR beta chain sequences. In its TCRdb copy, this immuneACCESS table keeps in-frame sequences only and misses some clones. Where compared with another copy, unresolved V genes explain less than half of these, and the others have no known cause. That table gives V, J and clone size, and the DNA gave D and trimming. A total of roughly 130,000 clones appear in this sample, roughly 90% of them only once. 1.4% to 1.5% of the sample lies in the top ten. With respect to this clone: The specificity of this receptor is unknown. No much larger clonotype is one base removed from it; base qualities were not supplied.

The donors were included in the validation cohort of some 110 subjects, a group kept apart from the roughly 670-subject first cohort. This receptor was identified in a man aged 30 to 39 in good health and CMV-seronegative. Material: PBMCs.

The nucleotides read TGTGCCAGCAGTTACGCAGGATTCTCCTACGAGCAGTACTTC. It translates to CASSYAGFSYEQYF. The V and J genes are TRBV6-5 and TRBJ2-7; the D gene is not confidently resolved. Including cysteine and phenylalanine, the CDR3 has 14 amino acids. The read is trimmed to its CDR3 DNA, 42 bases read in frame from base 1. The germline V gene gives CDR1 as MNHEY and CDR2 as SVGAGI. V drops 2 bases and J drops 0 bases, leaving 8 bases in between.